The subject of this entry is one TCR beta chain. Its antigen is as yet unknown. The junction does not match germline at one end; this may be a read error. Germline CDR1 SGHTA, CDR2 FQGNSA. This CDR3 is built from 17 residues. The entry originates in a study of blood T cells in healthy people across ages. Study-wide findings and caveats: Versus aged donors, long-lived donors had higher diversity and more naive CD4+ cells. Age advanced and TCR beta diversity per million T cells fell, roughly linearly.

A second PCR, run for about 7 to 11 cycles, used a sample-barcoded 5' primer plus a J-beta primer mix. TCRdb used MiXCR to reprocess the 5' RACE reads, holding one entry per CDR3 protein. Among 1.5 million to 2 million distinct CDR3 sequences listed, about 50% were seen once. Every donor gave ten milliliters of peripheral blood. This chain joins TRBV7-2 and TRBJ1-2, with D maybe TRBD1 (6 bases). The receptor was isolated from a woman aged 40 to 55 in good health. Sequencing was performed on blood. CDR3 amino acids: CAGSPRGGTNANYGYTF. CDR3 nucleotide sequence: TGTGCCGGCAGCCCGAGAGGCGGGACAAATGCTAACTATGGCTACACCTTC.